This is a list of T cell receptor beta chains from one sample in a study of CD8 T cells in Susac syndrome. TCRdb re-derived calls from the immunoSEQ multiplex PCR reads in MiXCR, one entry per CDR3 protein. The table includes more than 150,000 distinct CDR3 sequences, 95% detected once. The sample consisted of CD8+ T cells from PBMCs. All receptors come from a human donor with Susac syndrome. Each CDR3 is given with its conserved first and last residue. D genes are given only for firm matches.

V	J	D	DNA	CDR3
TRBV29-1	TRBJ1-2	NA	TGCCCTAGGGGTTACGGCTACACCTTC	CPRGYGYTF
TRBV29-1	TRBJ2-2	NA	TGCAGCGCACCAGGGACGGGTACCGGGGAGCTGTTTTTT	CSAPGTGTGELFF
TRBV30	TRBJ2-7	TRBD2	TGTGCCTGGGATCATGGACTAGCGGGGCTTAGCTCCTACGAGCAGTACTTC	CAWDHGLAGLSSYEQYF
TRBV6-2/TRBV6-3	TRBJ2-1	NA	TGTGCCAGCAGTCCAGGGGAGGGTGAGCAGTTCTTC	CASSPGEGEQFF
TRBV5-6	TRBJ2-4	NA	TGTGCCAGCAGCTACGGTGTAGCCAAAAACATTCAGTACTTC	CASSYGVAKNIQYF
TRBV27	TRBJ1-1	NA	TGTGCCAGCAGTTTATCACGACAAGTTGAAGCTTTCTTT	CASSLSRQVEAFF
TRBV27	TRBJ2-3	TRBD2	TGTGCCAGCAACCAGGGTAGCGGGTGGGGCGATACGCAGTATTTT	CASNQGSGWGDTQYF
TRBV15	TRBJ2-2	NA	TGTGCCACCAGCGGGAGGCCGACCACCGGGGAGCTGTTTTTT	CATSGRPTTGELFF
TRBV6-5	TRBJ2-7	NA	TGTGCCAGCAGTTACTCGACACGCTACGAGCAGTACTTC	CASSYSTRYEQYF
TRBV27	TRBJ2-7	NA	TGTGCCAGCAGTCAGGAACTGGGATACGAGCAGTACTTC	CASSQELGYEQYF
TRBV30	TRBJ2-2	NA	TGTGCCTGGAGTGTGCTCTTGGGAACCAGGGAGCTGTTTTTT	CAWSVLLGTRELFF
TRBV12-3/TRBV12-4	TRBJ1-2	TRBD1	TGTGCCAGCAGTTCGACAGGGGGCATTCGTGGCTACACCTTC	CASSSTGGIRGYTF
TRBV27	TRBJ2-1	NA	TGTGCCAGCAAGGAGGGGTTAAGCTCCTACAATGAGCAGTTCTTC	CASKEGLSSYNEQFF
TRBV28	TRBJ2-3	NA	TGTGCCAGCAGCTTCAGCTATGGCCCTCGTGGTACGCAGTATTTT	CASSFSYGPRGTQYF
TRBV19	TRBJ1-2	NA	TGTGCCAGTAGTACATCTAACTATGGCTACACCTTC	CASSTSNYGYTF
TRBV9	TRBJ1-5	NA	TGTGCCAGCAGCGTAGATGGGAGCAATCAGCCCCAGCATTTT	CASSVDGSNQPQHF
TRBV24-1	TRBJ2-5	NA	TGTGCCACCAGTGAAGGGCGGGACCCCTTGGAGACCCAGTACTTC	CATSEGRDPLETQYF
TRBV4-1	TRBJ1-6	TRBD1	TGCGCCAGCAGCCAGGACCCGGGACAGTATAATTCACCCCTCCACTTT	CASSQDPGQYNSPLHF
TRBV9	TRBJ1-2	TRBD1	TGTGCCAGCAGCGTAGGGGACAGGGAATATGGCTACACCTTC	CASSVGDREYGYTF
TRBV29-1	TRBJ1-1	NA	TGCAGCGTTGACTGGGGGGAGGCTGAAGCTTTCTTT	CSVDWGEAEAFF
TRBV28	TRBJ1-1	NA	TGTGCCAGCAGTTTACGTGAGACAGGCGGGTGGAACACTGAAGCTTTCTTT	CASSLRETGGWNTEAFF
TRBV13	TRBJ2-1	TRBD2	TGTGCCAGCAGAGGGACTAGCGGGGTCTACAATGAGCAGTTCTTC	CASRGTSGVYNEQFF